A single sample is the source of the 9 T cell receptor beta chains below, sequenced in a study of Graves' ophthalmopathy and Graves' hyperthyroidism. The sequenced template was RNA, covering the TCR beta CDR3 region. RT-PCR in the first round used HTBI primers; a second-round multiplex PCR followed. One entry per CDR3 protein results from TCRdb running MiXCR on the multiplex PCR reads. The profile shows some 1.1 million distinct CDR3 sequences, 35% to 40% of them singletons. The sequenced sample was peripheral blood or thyroid tissue (not recorded which). Receptors were obtained from an adult man with Graves' hyperthyroidism.

This clonotype was counted ten times or more. This chain connects TRBV29-1 to TRBJ1-2; D is ambiguous. The CDR3 extends over 12 amino acids. Germline V gene lookup returns CDR1 SQVTM and CDR2 ANQGSEA. V dropped 2 bases and J dropped 7 bases, with 11 bases sitting between them. For the CDR3, the DNA is TGCAGCGTTGAACCTCTTCCCCTTGGCTACACCTTC. This sequence encodes CSVEPLPLGYTF.

This clonotype was found many times. The chain couples TRBV9 to TRBJ2-2; D call uncertain. V lost 0 bases to trimming and J lost 5 bases, with 11 bases between them. CDR1 is SGDLS, CDR2 YYNGEE, per germline. This CDR3 contains 15 residues. This CDR3 is CASSVGEGYTGELFF. In nucleotides, the CDR3 is TGTGCCAGCAGCGTAGGGGAAGGGTATACCGGGGAGCTGTTTTTT.

This clonotype came up many times. The chain uses TRBV5-8 and TRBJ2-7, with a tentative D call TRBD1 (5 bases). Trimming pared 2 bases from V and 0 bases from J, leaving 12 bases between. Germline V gene data show CDR1 as SGHTS and CDR2 as YDEGEE. The CDR3 extends over 15 amino acids. The CDR3 protein is CASSFRGGSSYEQYF. CDR3 DNA: TGTGCCAGCAGCTTTAGGGGCGGAAGCTCCTACGAGCAGTACTTC.

V and J are TRBV5-5 and TRBJ1-2, with D perhaps TRBD1 (5 bases). Germline loops: CDR1 SGHKS, CDR2 YYEKEE (reference sequence). Trimming took 5 bases from V and 4 from J, leaving 18 bases between them. The CDR3 covers 15 residues. The DNA of the CDR3 is TGTGCCAGCAGACCTCAAAACGGGGGAGTCTATGGCTACACCTTC. Amino acid sequence: CASRPQNGGVYGYTF.

For this clonotype: At one boundary the junction diverges from the germline segment, which might be a read error. The J gene is TRBJ2-7, the V gene TRBV7-9; D unclear. Germline V gives CDR1 SEHNR, CDR2 FQNEAQ (reference sequence). This CDR3 region has 13 residues. The CDR3 protein is CASSSHLNYAQYF. CDR3 sequence (DNA): TGTGCCAGCAGTTCCCACCTGAACTACGCGCAGTACTTC.

The J gene is TRBJ2-2, the V gene TRBV2; TRBD2 matches at 10 bases. This CDR3 comprises 14 residues. Trimming cost V 7 bases and J 7 bases; bases outside gene matches: 6. Germline V gene data show CDR1 as SNHLY and CDR2 as FYNNEI. As DNA, the CDR3 is TGTGCCAGCACTAAGCGGGAGGGAGGCGGGGAGCTGTTTTTT. This translates into CASTKREGGGELFF.

This sequence joins TRBV5-5 and TRBJ2-7, with a tentative D call TRBD1 (5 bases). Germline V gives CDR1 SGHKS, CDR2 YYEKEE (reference sequence). V lost 5 bases to trimming and J lost 5 bases, with 23 bases between them. The CDR3 is made up of 16 amino acids. The CDR3 nucleotides are TGTGCCAGCAGTCCTTGGGGCCAGGGAAAGTCGAACGAGCAGTACTTC. Its protein product is CASSPWGQGKSNEQYF.

The chain links TRBV20-1 to TRBJ1-6; 8 bases agree with TRBD1. CDR1 DFQATT and CDR2 SNEGSKA come from the germline V gene (reference sequence). The CDR3 totals 16 residues. With V trimmed by 6 bases and J by 3 bases, 10 bases remained unmatched. The CDR3, as DNA: TGCAGTGCCCCCAAGCCGGGACAGGTCTATAATTCACCCCTCCACTTT. Its protein product is CSAPKPGQVYNSPLHF.

This clonotype appeared many times. The V call is TRBV24-1, the J call TRBJ1-2; TRBD1 aligns across 8 bases. Germline V gene sequence: CDR1 KGHDR, CDR2 SFDVKD. There are 18 residues in the CDR3. V lost 9 bases to trimming and J lost 0 bases; unmatched junction nucleotides: 17. Here the CDR3 DNA reads TGTGCCACCGAACATCCGAAGACAGGGGTTGAGGCTAACTATGGCTACACCTTC. It is translated as CATEHPKTGVEANYGYTF.